This entry lists 21 T cell receptor beta chains sequenced from one sample in a study of identical twins. TCRdb recomputed calls from the 5' RACE reads with MiXCR, one row per CDR3 protein. The table has a few hundred thousand distinct CDR3 sequences, approximately 24% seen once. The same sample was also studied in work on T cells expressing NK-cell markers.

Input material: CD4+ T cells sorted from blood. Receptors were obtained from a woman younger than 35 in good health.

The chain recombines TRBV3-1 with TRBJ1-3; unclear D gene. CDR1 is LGHDT and CDR2 is YNNKEL in the germline V gene (reference sequence). V gave up 4 bases and J gave up 2 bases, with 6 bases separating them. CDR3 size: 13 residues. CDR3 DNA: TGTGCCAGCAGCCGAGGTCCTGGAAACACCATATATTTT. Translation: CASSRGPGNTIYF.

The chain uses TRBV12-3 or TRBV12-4 and TRBJ2-1; 15 bases map to TRBD2. The CDR3 has 17 amino acids. V trimming: 7 bases; J trimming: 2 bases; junction bases outside the gene matches: 6. The CDR3 loop is CASTGLAGGPAYNEQFF. CDR3 nucleotides: TGTGCCAGCACAGGACTAGCGGGAGGGCCAGCCTACAATGAGCAGTTCTTC.

The chain employs TRBV7-6 and TRBJ2-2; D is unclear. V lost 5 bases, J lost 8 bases, and 9 bases lay in between. The CDR3 sequence is 12 residues long. Germline CDR1 SGHVS, CDR2 FNYEAQ. The CDR3, as DNA: TGTGCCAGCAGCCTCGATAGGGGGGAGCTGTTTTTT. Translation gives CASSLDRGELFF.

This clonotype has only a few counts. This sequence joins TRBV7-2 and TRBJ2-7; TRBD2 agrees at 9 bases. CDR1 is SGHTA and CDR2 is FQGNSA in the germline V gene. V gave up 5 bases and J gave up 3 bases; unmatched junction bases: 11. The CDR3 totals 16 residues. The CDR3 coding sequence is TGTGCCAGCAGCCCAGCCCCGACTAGCGGAATCTACGAGCAGTACTTC. Encoded protein: CASSPAPTSGIYEQYF.

The chain is built from TRBV7-9 and TRBJ2-1, with 7 bases matching TRBD1. Per the germline V gene, CDR1 is SEHNR and CDR2 is FQNEAQ (reference sequence). V shed 2 bases, J shed 7 bases, and the junction held 11 bases outside the gene matches. The CDR3 loop spans 16 amino acids. The CDR3 sequence is CASSLLAGGVGNEQFF. The CDR3 DNA follows: TGTGCCAGCAGCTTACTCGCAGGGGGTGTGGGGAATGAGCAGTTCTTC.

This clonotype occurred a few times. V usage is TRBV20-1 and J usage is TRBJ2-7; the match to TRBD1 covers 8 bases. The CDR3 is 14 residues long. Germline V gene sequence: CDR1 DFQATT, CDR2 SNEGSKA (reference sequence). V gave up 3 bases and J gave up 2 bases; unmatched junction bases: 6. As DNA, the CDR3 is TGCAGTGCTAGCTCGGGGACAGGACCCTACGAGCAGTACTTC. It yields the protein CSASSGTGPYEQYF.

V and J are TRBV20-1 and TRBJ2-7, with TRBD2 matching 10 bases. This CDR3 comprises 13 residues. V lost 6 bases, J lost 5 bases, and 7 bases stayed unmatched. Germline assignment: CDR1 DFQATT and CDR2 SNEGSKA (reference sequence). CDR3 region: CSAGLARTDEQYF. The CDR3 region has the DNA TGCAGTGCGGGACTAGCGAGAACCGACGAGCAGTACTTC.

This clonotype was detected a few times. The rearrangement links TRBV20-1 to TRBJ2-6; 9 nucleotides match TRBD1. This CDR3 region has 20 residues. V was pared by 1 base and J by 0 bases, with 13 bases of the junction left unmatched. Germline CDR1 is DFQATT and CDR2 is SNEGSKA (reference sequence). CDR3 bases: TGCAGTGCTAGAGCCCCGGGACAGGGATTCGAGGGCTCTGGGGCCAACGTCCTGACTTTC. Translated, it gives CSARAPGQGFEGSGANVLTF.

The DNA of the CDR3 is TGTGCCAGCAGCTATTATTCGGGACTCCGTAACAATGAGCAGTTCTTC. Residues: CASSYYSGLRNNEQFF. This chain links TRBV3-1 with TRBJ2-1; tentative D call: TRBD2 (6 bases). V dropped 5 bases and J dropped 5 bases, with 19 bases sitting between them. This CDR3 spans 16 amino acids. Germline-derived CDR1 and CDR2 are LGHDT and YNNKEL (reference sequence).

This clonotype was counted only a few times. The chain links TRBV5-1 to TRBJ2-5, with D unresolved. The CDR3 has 12 residues. Trimming shortened V by 1 base and J by 5 bases, and 6 bases separated the two germline ends. The germline gives CDR1 SGHRS, CDR2 YFSETQ. CDR3 sequence reads: CASSLTTETQYF. CDR3 sequence (DNA): TGCGCCAGCAGCTTGACTACCGAGACCCAGTACTTC.

Only a few counts were recorded for this clonotype. The V gene is TRBV6-1, the J gene TRBJ2-5; TRBD2 aligns across 7 bases. This CDR3 has 14 amino acids. CDR1 is MNHNS, CDR2 SASEGT, per germline. Germline trimming cut 6 bases from V and 2 bases from J; bases unmatched to any gene: 6. CDR3 DNA sequence: TGTGCCAGCAGGTCAGCGGGGTCACAAGAGACCCAGTACTTC. Its translation: CASRSAGSQETQYF.

The rearrangement uses TRBV14 and TRBJ2-7, with D possibly called TRBD1 or TRBD2 (5 bases each). Per germline, CDR1 SGHDN and CDR2 FVKESK. The CDR3 has 14 residues. With 4 bases removed from V and 6 bases from J, the gap between germline ends came to 16 bases. The DNA of the CDR3 is TGTGCCAGCAGCCCGCCGGGACGCTCGTCCGAGCAGTACTTC. The encoded protein is CASSPPGRSSEQYF.

This chain joins TRBV18 and TRBJ2-2; unclear D gene. Germline CDR1 is KGHSH and CDR2 is LQKENI. Trimming cost V 5 bases and J 1 base, with 8 bases left between them. There are 14 residues in the CDR3. CDR3 sequence reads: CASSLQLNTGELFF. Here the CDR3 DNA reads TGTGCCAGCTCATTACAGCTGAACACCGGGGAGCTGTTTTTT.

This clonotype has only a few counts. The V call is TRBV20-1, the J call TRBJ2-3; D gene ambiguous. V was pared by 3 bases and J by 6 bases, with 10 bases between. The germline CDR1 and CDR2 sequences are DFQATT and SNEGSKA (reference sequence). This CDR3 spans 12 amino acids. CDR3 in DNA: TGCAGTGCTAGTTCTACAGCGGATACGCAGTATTTT. It is translated as CSASSTADTQYF.

This chain joins TRBV27 and TRBJ2-1; D is perhaps TRBD2 (5 bases). The CDR3 is 17 amino acids. V shed 7 bases and J shed 7 bases, with 26 bases lying between them. Germline V lookup: CDR1 MNHEY, CDR2 SMNVEV (reference sequence). The DNA of the CDR3 is TGTGCCAGCAACGATAGAGGGCCCCGCGTTTGGAAGAATGAGCAGTTCTTC. It translates to CASNDRGPRVWKNEQFF.

This chain connects TRBV5-1 to TRBJ1-4; 10 nucleotides align to TRBD1. Germline CDR1 and CDR2: SGHRS and YFSETQ. Trimming cost V 4 bases and J 10 bases; bases outside gene matches: 10. This CDR3 is built from 15 residues. CDR3 nucleotides: TGCGCCAGCAGCCTGACAGGGGGCAGCGAGGGAAAACTGTTTTTT. Translating it yields CASSLTGGSEGKLFF.

The V and J genes are TRBV5-1 and TRBJ2-3; D might be TRBD2 (6 bases). V was shortened by 0 bases and J by 4 bases, with 12 bases between the two germline ends. This CDR3 comprises 15 residues. The germline CDR1 and CDR2 sequences are SGHRS and YFSETQ. CDR3 residues: CASSLAGRESDTQYF. The DNA for the CDR3 is TGCGCCAGCAGCTTGGCAGGTCGGGAGTCAGATACGCAGTATTTT.

This clonotype appeared a few times. J is TRBJ2-2 and V is TRBV10-1, with unresolved D. V lost 6 bases, J lost 8 bases, and 16 bases lay in between. From germline, CDR1 is WNHNN and CDR2 SYGVQD (reference sequence). The CDR3 consists of 14 residues. Written as DNA, the CDR3 is TGCGCCAGCAGCCCCGACACTGTAGTGGGGGAGCTGTTTTTT. It codes for CASSPDTVVGELFF.

This clonotype was observed a few times. V usage is TRBV5-1 and J usage is TRBJ2-7, with a weak D call TRBD2 (6 bases). The V end lost 3 bases, the J end lost 2 bases, and 15 bases lay between the germline ends. Germline V gene lookup returns CDR1 SGHRS and CDR2 YFSETQ. The CDR3 spans 15 residues. The CDR3 spells CASSWNGGGAYEQYF. The CDR3 DNA is TGCGCCAGCAGCTGGAACGGGGGAGGAGCCTACGAGCAGTACTTC.

The chain recombines TRBV5-1 with TRBJ2-2; 8 bases align to TRBD1. J lost 3 bases, V lost 4 bases, and 8 bases had no gene match. Looked up from germline, CDR1 is SGHRS and CDR2 is YFSETQ. There are 16 residues in the CDR3. The CDR3 sequence is CASSPKTGADTGELFF. The CDR3 DNA sequence: TGCGCCAGCAGCCCCAAGACAGGGGCGGACACCGGGGAGCTGTTTTTT.

This clonotype has just a few counts. V gene TRBV5-6 combines with J gene TRBJ2-1, with a weak D call TRBD2 (5 bases). Germline CDR1 SGHDT, CDR2 YYEEEE. CDR3 size: 12 residues. V lost 4 bases and J 10 bases, leaving 12 bases between the germline ends. CDR3: CASSRPTGEQFF. Written as DNA, the CDR3 is TGTGCCAGCAGCCGACCTACGGGGGAGCAGTTCTTC.